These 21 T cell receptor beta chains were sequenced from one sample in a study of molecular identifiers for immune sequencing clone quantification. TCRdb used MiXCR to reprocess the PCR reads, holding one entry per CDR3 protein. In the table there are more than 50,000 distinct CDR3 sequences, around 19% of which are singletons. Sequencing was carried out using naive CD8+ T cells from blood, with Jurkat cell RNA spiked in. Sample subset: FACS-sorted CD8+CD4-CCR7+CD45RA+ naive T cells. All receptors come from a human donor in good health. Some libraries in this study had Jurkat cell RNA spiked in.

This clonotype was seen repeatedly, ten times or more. In DNA form, the CDR3 reads TGCAGTGCGACCAACCGGACCTGGAGCTCCTACGAGCAGTACTTC. Protein: CSATNRTWSSYEQYF. The chain links TRBV20-1 to TRBJ2-7; D remains unclear. CDR1 and CDR2 (germline): DFQATT, SNEGSKA (reference sequence). This CDR3 region has 15 residues. With 6 bases removed from V and 0 bases from J, the gap between germline ends came to 18 bases.

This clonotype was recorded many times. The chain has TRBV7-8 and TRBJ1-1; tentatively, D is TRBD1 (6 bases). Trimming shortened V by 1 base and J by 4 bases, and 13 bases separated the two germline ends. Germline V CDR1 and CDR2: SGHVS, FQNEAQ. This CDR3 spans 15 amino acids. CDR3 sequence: CASSLVAGVTTEAFF. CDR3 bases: TGTGCCAGCAGCTTAGTGGCAGGGGTGACCACTGAAGCTTTCTTT.

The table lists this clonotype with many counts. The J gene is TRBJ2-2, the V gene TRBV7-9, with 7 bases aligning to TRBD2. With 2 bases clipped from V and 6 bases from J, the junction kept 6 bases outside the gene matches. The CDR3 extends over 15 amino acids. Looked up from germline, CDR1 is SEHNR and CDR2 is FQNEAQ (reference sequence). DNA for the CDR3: TGTGCCAGCAGCTTATTGGAAGCGGGATCCGGGGAGCTGTTTTTT. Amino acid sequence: CASSLLEAGSGELFF.

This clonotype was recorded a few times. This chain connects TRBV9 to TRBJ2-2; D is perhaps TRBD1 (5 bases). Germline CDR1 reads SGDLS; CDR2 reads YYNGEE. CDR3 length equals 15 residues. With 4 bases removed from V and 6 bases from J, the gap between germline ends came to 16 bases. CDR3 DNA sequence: TGTGCCAGCAGCACCCTCCAGGGTGGCGCCGGGGAGCTGTTTTTT. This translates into CASSTLQGGAGELFF.

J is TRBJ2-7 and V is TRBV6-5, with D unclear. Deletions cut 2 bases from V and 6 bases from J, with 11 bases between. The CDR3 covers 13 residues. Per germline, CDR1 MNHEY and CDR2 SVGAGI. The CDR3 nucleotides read TGTGCCAGCAGTTACGAACCTTTGAGCGAGCAGTACTTC. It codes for CASSYEPLSEQYF.

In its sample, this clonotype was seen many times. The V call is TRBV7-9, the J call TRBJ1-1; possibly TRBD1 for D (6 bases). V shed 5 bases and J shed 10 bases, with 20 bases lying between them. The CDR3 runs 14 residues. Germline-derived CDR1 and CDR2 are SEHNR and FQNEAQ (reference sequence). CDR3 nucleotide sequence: TGTGCCAGCAGCCCCGGGGGCGCCGGTATTGCAGCTTTCTTT. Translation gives CASSPGGAGIAAFF.

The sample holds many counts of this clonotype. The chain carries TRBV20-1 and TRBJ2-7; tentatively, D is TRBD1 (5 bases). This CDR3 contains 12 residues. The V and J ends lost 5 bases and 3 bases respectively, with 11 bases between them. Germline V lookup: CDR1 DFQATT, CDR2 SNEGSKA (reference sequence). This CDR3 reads CSALDRHYEQYF. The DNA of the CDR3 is TGCAGTGCTCTCGACAGACACTACGAGCAGTACTTC.

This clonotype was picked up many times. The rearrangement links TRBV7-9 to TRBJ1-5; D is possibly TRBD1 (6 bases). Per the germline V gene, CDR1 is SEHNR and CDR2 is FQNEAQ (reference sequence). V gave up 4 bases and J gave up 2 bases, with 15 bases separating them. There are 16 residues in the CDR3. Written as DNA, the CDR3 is TGTGCCAGCAGCTCCGTCGGGGGCGCGCGCAATCAGCCCCAGCATTTT. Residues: CASSSVGGARNQPQHF.

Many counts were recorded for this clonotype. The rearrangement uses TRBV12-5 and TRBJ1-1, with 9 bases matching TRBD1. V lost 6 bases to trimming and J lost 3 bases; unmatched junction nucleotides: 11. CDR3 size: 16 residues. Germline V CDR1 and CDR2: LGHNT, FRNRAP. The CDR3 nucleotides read TGTGCTAGTGGCCCCAAACAGGGGGCGGGGTACACTGAAGCTTTCTTT. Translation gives CASGPKQGAGYTEAFF.

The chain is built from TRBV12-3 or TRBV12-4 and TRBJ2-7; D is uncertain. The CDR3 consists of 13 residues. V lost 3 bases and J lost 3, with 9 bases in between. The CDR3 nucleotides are TGTGCCAGCAGTTTTGGTTGGAGCTACGAGCAGTACTTC. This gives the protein CASSFGWSYEQYF.

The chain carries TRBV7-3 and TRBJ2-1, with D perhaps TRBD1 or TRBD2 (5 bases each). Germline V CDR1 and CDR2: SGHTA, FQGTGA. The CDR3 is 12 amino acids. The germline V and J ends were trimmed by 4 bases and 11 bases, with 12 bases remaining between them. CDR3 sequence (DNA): TGTGCCAGCAGCTGGGGACGGGACCAGCAGTTCTTC. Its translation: CASSWGRDQQFF.

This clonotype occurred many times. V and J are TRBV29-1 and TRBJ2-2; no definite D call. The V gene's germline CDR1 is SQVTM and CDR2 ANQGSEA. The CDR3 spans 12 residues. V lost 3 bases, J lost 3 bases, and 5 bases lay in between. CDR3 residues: CSVERDTGELFF. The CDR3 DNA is TGCAGCGTTGAGCGCGACACCGGGGAGCTGTTTTTT.

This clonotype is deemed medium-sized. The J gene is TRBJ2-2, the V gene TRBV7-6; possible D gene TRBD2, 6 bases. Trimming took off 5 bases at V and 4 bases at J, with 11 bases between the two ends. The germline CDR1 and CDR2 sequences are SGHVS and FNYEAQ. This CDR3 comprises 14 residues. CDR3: CASSPAGPTGELFF. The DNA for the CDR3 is TGTGCCAGCAGCCCCGCGGGACCCACCGGGGAGCTGTTTTTT.

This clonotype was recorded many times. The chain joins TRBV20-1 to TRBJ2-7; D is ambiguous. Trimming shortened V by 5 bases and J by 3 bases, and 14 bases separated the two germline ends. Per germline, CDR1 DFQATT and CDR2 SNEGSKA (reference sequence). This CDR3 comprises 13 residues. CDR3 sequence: CSALITAGYEQYF. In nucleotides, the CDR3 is TGCAGTGCTTTAATTACCGCCGGCTACGAGCAGTACTTC.

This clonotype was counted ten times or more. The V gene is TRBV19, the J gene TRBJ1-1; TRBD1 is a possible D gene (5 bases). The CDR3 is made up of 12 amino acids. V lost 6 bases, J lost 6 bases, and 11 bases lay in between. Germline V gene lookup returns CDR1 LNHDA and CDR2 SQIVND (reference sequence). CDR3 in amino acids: CASSNLGPEAFF. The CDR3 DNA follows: TGTGCCAGTAGCAATCTGGGACCTGAAGCTTTCTTT. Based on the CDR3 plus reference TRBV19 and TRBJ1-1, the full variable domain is DGGITQSPKYLFRKEGQNVTLSCEQNLNHDAMYWYRQDPGQGLRLIYYSQIVNDFQKGDIAEGYSVSREKKESFPLTVTSAQKNPTAFYLCASSNLGPEAFFGQGTRLTVV.

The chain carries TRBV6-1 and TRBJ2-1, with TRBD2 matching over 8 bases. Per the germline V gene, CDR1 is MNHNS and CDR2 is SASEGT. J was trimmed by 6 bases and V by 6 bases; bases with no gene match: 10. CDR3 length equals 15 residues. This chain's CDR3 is CASSPLSGNVNEQFF. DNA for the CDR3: TGTGCCAGCAGCCCCCTTAGCGGGAACGTCAATGAGCAGTTCTTC.

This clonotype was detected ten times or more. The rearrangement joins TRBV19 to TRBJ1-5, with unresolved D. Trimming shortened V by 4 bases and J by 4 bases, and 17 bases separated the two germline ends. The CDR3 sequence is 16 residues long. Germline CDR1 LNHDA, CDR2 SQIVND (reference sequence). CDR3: CASSKDQEAPNQPQHF. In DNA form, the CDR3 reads TGTGCCAGTAGTAAGGACCAGGAGGCTCCTAATCAGCCCCAGCATTTT.

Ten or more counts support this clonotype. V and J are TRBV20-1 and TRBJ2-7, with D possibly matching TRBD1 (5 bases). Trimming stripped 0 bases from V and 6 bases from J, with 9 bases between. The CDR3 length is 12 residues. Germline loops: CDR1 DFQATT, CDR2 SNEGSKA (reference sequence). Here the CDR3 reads CSARDQGFEQYF. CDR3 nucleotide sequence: TGCAGTGCTAGAGATCAGGGATTCGAGCAGTACTTC.

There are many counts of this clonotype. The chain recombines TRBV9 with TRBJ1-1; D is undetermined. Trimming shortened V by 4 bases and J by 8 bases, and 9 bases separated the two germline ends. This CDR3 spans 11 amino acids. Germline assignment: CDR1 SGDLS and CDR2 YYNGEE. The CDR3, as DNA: TGTGCCAGCAGCCCAGCCAGAGAAGCTTTCTTT. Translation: CASSPAREAFF.

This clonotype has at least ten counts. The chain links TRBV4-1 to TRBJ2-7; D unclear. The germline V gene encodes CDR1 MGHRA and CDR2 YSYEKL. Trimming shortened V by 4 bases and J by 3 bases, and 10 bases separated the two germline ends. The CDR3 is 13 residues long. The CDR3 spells CASSPVGIYEQYF. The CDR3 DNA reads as TGCGCCAGCAGCCCTGTTGGGATCTACGAGCAGTACTTC.

The CDR3 bases are TGTGCCAGCAGCGGGGGACTCTCCCCCTACGAGCAGTACTTC. This gives the protein CASSGGLSPYEQYF. V gene TRBV9 combines with J gene TRBJ2-7, with D possibly matching TRBD2 (6 bases). Germline CDR1 reads SGDLS; CDR2 reads YYNGEE. This CDR3 contains 14 residues. Trimming removed 3 bases at V and 2 bases at J, with 12 bases between.